The T cell receptor (beta chain) described here comes from a study of T-cell memory formation after mild COVID-19. V gave up 7 bases and J gave up 8 bases, with 29 bases separating them. This CDR3 is built from 18 residues. TCRdb fed the 5' RACE reads into MiXCR, producing one record per CDR3 protein. The sample holds 350,000 to 500,000 distinct CDR3 sequences; 20% are singletons and the top ten take 7.5% to 10%. The sequenced material came from PBMCs or a T cell subset sorted from them (not recorded which). This TCR derives from an adult woman who had mild COVID-19 (a few samples of this study predate the infection). Cell type and time point are not known. The chain couples TRBV12-3 or TRBV12-4 to TRBJ1-4; D is unclear. CDR3 nucleotide sequence: TGTGCCAGCACCTCGGAGGCTTGGTCTAGGACGGGGAAAGAAAAACTGTTTTTT. It encodes CASTSEAWSRTGKEKLFF.